These 15 T cell receptor beta chains share one sample of origin, sequenced in a study of shared clonotypes between healthy human individuals. Only in-frame clones appear in the TCRdb table, and some are missing; sequencing was by immunoSEQ multiplex PCR. The sample comprises roughly 1,000,000 clones, roughly 74% of which are singletons, and around 0.61% rests with the top ten. The specimen was memory CD4+ T cells from PBMCs. Subset described: CD45RA-negative fraction. All receptors come from a man aged 18-30 years in good health. Some clones in this sample may be carry-over from other donors' samples.

V is TRBV5-1 and J is TRBJ1-4, with TRBD1 as a possible D gene (6 bases). This CDR3 contains 18 residues. Trimming left V 1 base short and J 5 bases short, with 21 bases between. CDR1 and CDR2 (germline): SGHRS, YFSETQ. In DNA form, the CDR3 reads TGCGCCAGCAGCTTGACGGCTGACGGGGGCGCGGAAAATGAAAAACTGTTTTTT. Translated: CASSLTADGGAENEKLFF.

This clone has only a few counts. The chain links TRBV4-1 to TRBJ2-6; 7 bases agree with TRBD2. CDR1 and CDR2 from the germline V gene are MGHRA and YSYEKL. The CDR3 sequence is 16 residues long. V was pared by 1 base and J by 2 bases, with 2 bases of the junction left unmatched. DNA of the CDR3: TGCGCCAGCAGCCAAGCGAGCGGGGCTGGGGCCAACGTCCTGACTTTC. Protein sequence: CASSQASGAGANVLTF.

This clone was recorded a few times. Other DNA sequences of this sample code for an identical CDR3. The chain has TRBV5-1 and TRBJ2-5; 7 nucleotides align to TRBD1. CDR3 length equals 13 residues. J gave up 2 bases and V 3 bases, and 1 base lay outside the gene matches. Germline CDR1 is SGHRS and CDR2 is YFSETQ. The CDR3 region is CASSSGQQETQYF. The CDR3 DNA reads TGCGCCAGCAGCTCGGGACAGCAAGAGACCCAGTACTTC.

V and J are TRBV5-6 and TRBJ1-5, with D maybe TRBD1 (6 bases). Germline-derived CDR1 and CDR2 are SGHDT and YYEEEE. The V and J ends lost 4 bases and 5 bases respectively, with 13 bases between them. This CDR3 comprises 14 residues. CDR3: CASSVQGYYQPQHF. CDR3 in DNA: TGTGCCAGCAGCGTCCAGGGGTATTATCAGCCCCAGCATTTT.

The table lists this clone with a count of one. This chain links TRBV11-1 with TRBJ2-5; tentative D call: TRBD1 (5 bases). Germline CDR1 and CDR2: SGHAT and FQDESV (reference sequence). Trimming took 5 bases from V and 5 from J, leaving 18 bases between them. This CDR3 contains 15 residues. CDR3 sequence reads: CASSHEGDGKETQYF. Written as DNA, the CDR3 is TGTGCCAGCAGCCATGAAGGGGATGGTAAGGAGACCCAGTACTTC.

The chain carries TRBV6-1 and TRBJ1-1; no clear D. This CDR3 region has 14 residues. Trimming removed 0 bases at V and 5 bases at J, with 10 bases between. Per germline, CDR1 MNHNS and CDR2 SASEGT. CDR3 in DNA: TGTGCCAGCAGTGAAGCATACGTCGGGACTGAAGCTTTCTTT. Translating gives CASSEAYVGTEAFF.

The V and J genes are TRBV5-4 and TRBJ2-3; the match to TRBD1 covers 11 bases. Trimming cost V 4 bases and J 4 bases; bases outside gene matches: 11. The CDR3 is 17 residues long. Germline V lookup: CDR1 SGHNT, CDR2 YYREEE (reference sequence). CDR3 DNA sequence: TGTGCCAGCAGCAGGACAGGGGGCGGCTTTACTTCAGATACGCAGTATTTT. It yields the protein CASSRTGGGFTSDTQYF.

The CDR3 coding sequence is TGTGCCAGCAGCTCAGCCGGGACTAGCGGGAGGAAAAGGAATGAGCAGTTCTTC. It codes for CASSSAGTSGRKRNEQFF. J is TRBJ2-1 and V is TRBV9; 15 nucleotides line up with TRBD2. Germline V gene data show CDR1 as SGDLS and CDR2 as YYNGEE. This CDR3 is 18 amino acids long. With V trimmed by 4 bases and J by 7 bases, 12 bases remained unmatched.

The chain carries TRBV19 and TRBJ2-3; possible D gene TRBD2, 6 bases. The CDR3 loop spans 15 amino acids. Trimming cost V 5 bases and J 4 bases, with 16 bases left between them. Germline CDR1 and CDR2: LNHDA and SQIVND (reference sequence). CDR3 in amino acids: CASSSFGRGPDTQYF. The CDR3 region has the DNA TGTGCCAGTAGTTCCTTTGGGCGGGGCCCAGATACGCAGTATTTT.

The CDR3 sequence is CASSLGQGVGELFF. The CDR3 DNA sequence: TGTGCCAGCAGCTTGGGACAGGGAGTCGGGGAGCTGTTTTTT. V usage is TRBV9 and J usage is TRBJ2-2; 9 bases align to TRBD1. Germline values: CDR1 SGDLS, CDR2 YYNGEE. The V segment lost 4 bases and the J segment 7 bases; nucleotides outside the gene matches: 5. The CDR3 contains 14 residues.

As concerns this clone: Different DNA sequences within this sample yield the same CDR3. This chain connects TRBV18 to TRBJ2-7, with 7 positions matching TRBD2. V shed 6 bases, J shed 5 bases, and the junction held 4 bases outside the gene matches. Germline V gene lookup returns CDR1 KGHSH and CDR2 LQKENI. The CDR3 is 12 amino acids. The CDR3 protein is CASSPGGNEQYF. In nucleotides, the CDR3 is TGTGCCAGCTCGCCGGGGGGTAACGAGCAGTACTTC.

The CDR3 DNA reads TGTGCCAGCAGCTTGGGGGGTCTTGAAGCTAACTATGGCTACACCTTC. Its protein product is CASSLGGLEANYGYTF. V usage is TRBV5-8 and J usage is TRBJ1-2; no definite D call. The germline V gene has CDR1 SGHTS and CDR2 YDEGEE. This CDR3 region has 16 residues. Trimming removed 0 bases from V and 0 bases from J, with 12 bases in between. The full variable domain, completed using reference TRBV5-8 and TRBJ1-2, is EAGVTQSPTHLIKTRGQQATLRCSPISGHTSVYWYQQALGLGLQFLLWYDEGEERNRGNFPPRFSGRQFPNYSSELNVNALELEDSALYLCASSLGGLEANYGYTFGSGTRLTVV.

Note on this clone: Additional DNA sequences in this sample encode the identical CDR3. The chain recombines TRBV2 with TRBJ1-5; D unclear. V was shortened by 8 bases and J by 4 bases, with 9 bases between the two germline ends. In germline, CDR1 is SNHLY, CDR2 FYNNEI. The length of the CDR3 is 12 residues. This CDR3 reads CASSRPNQPQHF. The CDR3 DNA is TGTGCCAGCTCCCGACCTAATCAGCCCCAGCATTTT.

On this clone itself: Other DNA sequences within the sample encode an identical CDR3. The V and J genes are TRBV6-5 and TRBJ1-2; D is undetermined. This CDR3 spans 15 amino acids. V lost 0 bases and J lost 0, with 8 bases in between. CDR1 is MNHEY, CDR2 SVGAGI, per germline. The CDR3 bases are TGTGCCAGCAGTTACTCGACACGGACTAACTATGGCTACACCTTC. It codes for CASSYSTRTNYGYTF.

This clone was seen just once. The chain uses TRBV28 and TRBJ1-5, with 7 bases matching TRBD1. The CDR3 totals 15 residues. With V trimmed by 5 bases and J by 6 bases, 10 bases remained unmatched. Germline lookup yields CDR1 MDHEN and CDR2 SYDVKM. The CDR3 DNA reads as TGTGCCAGCAGTCCCCGGACAGGCAGGACTCAGCCCCAGCATTTT. This codes for CASSPRTGRTQPQHF.